What follows are 30 T cell receptor beta chains derived from one specimen sequenced in a study of tissue T cells after allogeneic stem cell transplantation (dated by TCRdb to between 2021 and 2024). The library was made by the immunoSEQ multiplex PCR assay. Entries here come from immuneACCESS through TCRdb and include only in-frame sequences with V and J called. Some clones fail to appear in such tables; in the studies checked, an unresolved V gene covers under half of the shortfall, and the cause of the remainder is unknown. Present in this sample are some 22,000 clones, approximately 69% of which were seen just once. The top ten clonotypes cover 0.41% of the sample. Sequencing was performed on blood. Receptor source: a female BALB/c mouse in good health. The haplotype of this strain at the MHC is H2-d.

This clone was counted a few times. Gene names are mouse gene names. The read ends 1 residue before the CDR3 terminus; that terminus is restored from the germline J gene. The V call is TRBV13-2, the J call TRBJ2-7; 9 bases are a match to TRBD2. V dropped 4 bases and J dropped 7; count of bases not matched to a gene: 9. The CDR3 sequence is 14 residues long. Germline lookup yields CDR1 NNHNN and CDR2 SYGAGS (reference sequence). CDR3 DNA (partial): TGTGCCAGCGGTAATCTCAACTGGGGGGTGGAACAGTAC. Translating it yields CASGNLNWGVEQY. The complete CDR3 reads CASGNLNWGVEQYF.

As for this clone: Mouse gene names apply. The CDR3 end lies 1 residue beyond the end of the read and is filled in from the germline J gene. V and J are TRBV2 and TRBJ2-5; no firm D call. This CDR3 region has 14 residues. V shed 1 base and J shed 0 bases, with 5 bases lying between them. Per germline, CDR1 LGHNA and CDR2 YSYQKL. The CDR3 reads CASSQGLNQDTQYF. The part of the CDR3 DNA that was read is TGTGCCAGCAGCCAAGGCCTTAACCAAGACACCCAGTAC.

A note on this clone: Gene and germline names: mouse. The read gets to within 1 residue of the CDR3 end, and the germline J gene fills in the rest. V is TRBV13-3 and J is TRBJ2-7; TRBD2 matches at 9 bases. The trim removed 5 bases at V and 0 bases at J, leaving 6 bases unmatched. From germline, CDR1 is NNHDY and CDR2 SYVADS. There are 15 residues in the CDR3. CDR3 DNA (partial): TGTGCCAGCAGCCGGACTGGGGTTAGCTCCTATGAACAGTAC. This translates into CASSRTGVSSYEQY. The whole CDR3 reads CASSRTGVSSYEQYF.

Remarks on this clone: Gene names follow the mouse nomenclature. Read coverage stops 1 residue before the CDR3 terminus; the germline J gene supplies the remainder. The V gene is TRBV4, the J gene TRBJ2-1; 10 bases line up with TRBD2. J gave up 7 bases and V 5 bases, and 5 bases lay outside the gene matches. This CDR3 is 14 amino acids long. CDR1 LGHDT and CDR2 YNNKQL come from the germline V gene (reference sequence). CDR3 sequence: CASSLDWGVAEQFF. The covered CDR3 bases are TGTGCCAGCAGCCTCGACTGGGGGGTGGCTGAGCAGTTC.

About this clone itself: Gene and germline names: mouse. The CDR3 end lies 1 residue beyond the end of the read and is filled in from the germline J gene. V is TRBV13-1 and J is TRBJ2-7; 8 bases align to TRBD2. Germline CDR1 is NSHNY and CDR2 is SYGAGN. The CDR3 runs 14 residues. With 0 bases clipped from V and 7 bases from J, the junction kept 6 bases outside the gene matches. The CDR3 bases that were read are TGTGCCAGCAGTGATGCCTGGGGGGCGCGAGAACAGTAC. Protein product: CASSDAWGAREQY. The whole CDR3 sequence is CASSDAWGAREQYF.

This clone has more than one count but fewer than ten. All gene names here are mouse names. Read sequence stops 1 residue before the CDR3 end, and the germline J gene provides the missing end. The chain has TRBV13-3 and TRBJ1-3; 7 positions match TRBD1. Germline V gives CDR1 NNHDY, CDR2 SYVADS. Trimming at V came to 1 base and at J to 0 bases, leaving 1 base not matched to a gene. CDR3 length: 15 amino acids. The part of the CDR3 DNA that was read is TGTGCCAGCAGTGATAGGGGGCTTTCTGGAAATACGCTCTAT. It translates to CASSDRGLSGNTLY. In full, the CDR3 reads CASSDRGLSGNTLYF.

This clone was seen once. Mouse gene names apply. The read falls 1 residue short of the CDR3 end, and the missing part is taken from the germline J gene. This chain joins TRBV5 and TRBJ2-4; tentative D call: TRBD2 (7 bases). The CDR3 has 17 residues. Trimming shortened V by 1 base and J by 0 bases, and 14 bases separated the two germline ends. Germline CDR1 is LGHNA and CDR2 is YNLKQL (reference sequence). Partial CDR3 DNA: TGTGCCAGCAGCCAAGCGTGGGGGGCCCTTAGTCAAAACACCTTGTAC. This codes for CASSQAWGALSQNTLY. The CDR3 reads in full as CASSQAWGALSQNTLYF.

Comments on this clone: Any gene name here is a mouse gene name. The read ends 1 residue shy of where the CDR3 ends; the end is completed using the germline J gene. The chain employs TRBV29 and TRBJ1-2; tentatively, D is TRBD1 (5 bases). Germline-derived CDR1 and CDR2 are MSHET and SYDVDS. The ends were cut back, 3 bases at V and 3 bases at J, with 11 bases in the middle. This CDR3 is built from 14 residues. CDR3 residues: CASSFKGVDSDYTF. The covered CDR3 bases are TGTGCTAGCAGTTTCAAAGGGGTTGACTCCGACTACACC.

This clone turned up a few times. Gene names and germline match the mouse. The read terminates 1 residue before the CDR3 end, so the remaining end is supplied by the germline J gene. The chain carries TRBV20 and TRBJ2-7; D is perhaps TRBD2 (5 bases). Germline-derived CDR1 and CDR2 are GFQATS and STVNSAI. The CDR3 length is 14 residues. V gave up 1 base and J gave up 1 base, with 11 bases separating them. The covered CDR3 bases are TGTGGTGCTAGGGGGCTGGGTGGTTCCTATGAACAGTAC. This encodes CGARGLGGSYEQY. The entire CDR3 protein is CGARGLGGSYEQYF.

Turning to this clone: The gene names here belong to mouse. The sequence runs out 1 residue before the end of the CDR3; the remainder is reconstructed from the germline J gene. The chain employs TRBV1 and TRBJ1-1; 9 nucleotides line up with TRBD1. CDR3 length equals 13 residues. V shed 6 bases and J 4 bases; nucleotides not matched to a gene: 3. Per the germline V gene, CDR1 is NSQYPW and CDR2 is LRSPGD (reference sequence). CDR3 amino acids: CTCRGQGGTEVFF. The part of the CDR3 DNA that was read is TGCACCTGCAGGGGACAGGGAGGCACAGAAGTCTTC.

Turning to this clone: All gene names here are mouse names. Read sequence stops 1 residue before the CDR3 end, and the germline J gene provides the missing end. The J gene is TRBJ2-4, the V gene TRBV19; 9 nucleotides agree with TRBD2. This CDR3 has 16 residues. Germline CDR1 reads FNHDT; CDR2 reads SITEND (reference sequence). The trim removed 2 bases at V and 1 base at J, leaving 5 bases unmatched. The CDR3 loop reads CASSIRLGEGQNTLYF. The covered CDR3 bases are TGTGCCAGCAGTATCCGACTGGGGGAGGGTCAAAACACCTTGTAC.

This clone was detected only a few times. Gene names refer to mouse genes. CDR3 residues: CASSPRDWGYEQYF. CDR3 DNA (partial): TGTGCCAGCAGCCCCCGGGACTGGGGCTATGAACAGTAC. V usage is TRBV4 and J usage is TRBJ2-7; TRBD2 agrees at 10 bases. Read data end 1 residue before the CDR3 end; the end is taken from the germline J gene. The germline gives CDR1 LGHDT, CDR2 YNNKQL (reference sequence). The CDR3 length is 14 residues. The V gene end was trimmed by 5 bases and the J gene end by 3 bases; junction bases not matched to a gene: 4.

Notes on this clone: Gene names are mouse gene names. The DNA read from the CDR3 is TGTGGTGCTAGACAGGGGCCCTATGAACAGTAC. It codes for CGARQGPYEQY. The whole CDR3 sequence reads CGARQGPYEQYF. The rearrangement links TRBV20 to TRBJ2-7, with TRBD1 matching 7 bases. The CDR3 end falls 1 residue outside the read, so it is completed with the germline J gene. The ends lost 3 bases at V and 2 bases at J; junction bases unmatched: 1. Per the germline V gene, CDR1 is GFQATS and CDR2 is STVNSAI. The CDR3 covers 12 residues.

Concerning this clone: Gene names are mouse gene names. The CDR3 is cut off 1 residue early in the read; its end comes from the germline J gene. This rearrangement joins TRBV17 to TRBJ2-1; D ambiguous. This CDR3 spans 12 amino acids. CDR1 is MNHDT, CDR2 YYDKIL, per germline. V dropped 0 bases and J dropped 7 bases, with 4 bases sitting between them. The CDR3 DNA, read in part, is TGTGCTAGCAGTAGAGATAGGGCTGAGCAGTTC. Its translation: CASSRDRAEQF. The full CDR3 protein reads CASSRDRAEQFF.

On this clone: Genes and germline come from the mouse. The sequenced part of the CDR3 DNA is TGTGCCAGCAGTGATGAACTGGGAGACACCCAGTAC. Amino acid sequence: CASSDELGDTQY. The whole CDR3 sequence reads CASSDELGDTQYF. The chain is built from TRBV13-1 and TRBJ2-5; D might be TRBD2 (6 bases). The read is 1 residue too short to cover the CDR3 end, so that end is filled in from the germline J gene. The CDR3 has 13 amino acids. V gave up 0 bases and J gave up 5 bases, with 7 bases separating them. Germline V gives CDR1 NSHNY, CDR2 SYGAGN.

Of note for this clone: Mouse germline and gene names are used. The read stops 1 residue short of the end of the CDR3; the missing end is completed from the germline J gene. V gene TRBV3 combines with J gene TRBJ2-1, with 11 bases fitting TRBD2. Germline CDR1 and CDR2: SNHLY and FYNGKV (reference sequence). The V segment lost 5 bases and the J segment 4 bases; nucleotides outside the gene matches: 4. This CDR3 has 15 amino acids. The CDR3 here is CASSERDWGYAEQFF. The CDR3 bases that were read are TGTGCCAGCAGCGAGCGGGACTGGGGGTATGCTGAGCAGTTC. The full variable domain, rest sourced from reference TRBV3 and TRBJ2-1, is GPKVLQIPSHQIIDMGQMVTLNCDPVSNHLYFYWYKQILGQQMEFLVNFYNGKVMEKSKLFKDQFSVERPDGSYFTLKIQPTALEDSAVYFCASSERDWGYAEQFFGPGTRLTVL.

In this sample, this clone turned up once. Here the gene names and germline are mouse. The observed sequence ends 1 residue before the CDR3 terminus, with the missing tail filled in from the germline J gene. The chain carries TRBV13-1 and TRBJ2-4; 8 bases fit TRBD1. Germline V gives CDR1 NSHNY, CDR2 SYGAGN. V trimming: 5 bases; J trimming: 1 base; junction bases outside the gene matches: 6. This CDR3 spans 15 amino acids. Partial CDR3 DNA: TGTGCCAGCAGGCCCCCGGACAGGGGTCAAAACACCTTGTAC. Protein: CASRPPDRGQNTLY. The CDR3 in full is CASRPPDRGQNTLYF.

This clone was observed a few times. Gene names follow the mouse nomenclature. Read data end 1 residue before the CDR3 end; the end is taken from the germline J gene. The chain uses TRBV19 and TRBJ1-5; D not certain. This CDR3 contains 12 residues. The V gene's germline CDR1 is FNHDT and CDR2 SITEND (reference sequence). V was clipped by 4 bases and J by 6 bases, with 8 bases between them. CDR3 sequence: CASSRRGQAPLF. CDR3 DNA, as far as it was read: TGTGCCAGCAGTCGACGGGGCCAGGCTCCGCTT.

On this clone: Mouse gene names apply. The read falls 1 residue short of the CDR3 end, and the missing part is taken from the germline J gene. This sequence joins TRBV29 and TRBJ1-2; a weak D match, TRBD1 (6 bases). V was clipped by 5 bases and J by 0 bases, with 7 bases between them. CDR1 and CDR2 (germline): MSHET, SYDVDS. This CDR3 has 13 residues. The CDR3 sequence is CASSRQANSDYTF. The CDR3 DNA, read in part, is TGTGCTAGCAGTCGACAGGCAAACTCCGACTACACC. Drawing the rest from reference TRBV29 and TRBJ1-2, the complete variable domain is DMKVTQMPRYLIKRMGENVLLECGQDMSHETMYWYRQDPGLGLQLIYISYDVDSNSEGDIPKGYRVSRKKREHFSLILDSAKTNQTSVYFCASSRQANSDYTFGSGTRLLVI.

With respect to this clone: These gene names are mouse names. The read comes to an end 1 residue before the CDR3 does, leaving the germline J gene to fill in the end. The rearrangement links TRBV13-1 to TRBJ2-2; D ambiguous. There are 15 residues in the CDR3. Trimming left V 3 bases short and J 0 bases short, with 9 bases between. Germline CDR1 is NSHNY and CDR2 is SYGAGN. CDR3 bases read: TGTGCCAGCAGTGGTTCGGGGTCAAACACCGGGCAGCTCTAC. Its translation is CASSGSGSNTGQLY. The CDR3 as a whole reads CASSGSGSNTGQLYF.

Worth noting for this clone: Gene names refer to mouse genes. The read ends 1 residue shy of where the CDR3 ends; the end is completed using the germline J gene. V and J are TRBV19 and TRBJ1-4; D is unresolved. V was shortened by 2 bases and J by 0 bases, with 5 bases between the two germline ends. Germline-derived CDR1 and CDR2 are FNHDT and SITEND (reference sequence). This CDR3 has 14 residues. CDR3 residues: CASSIPVSNERLFF. CDR3 DNA, as far as it was read: TGTGCCAGCAGTATCCCAGTTTCCAACGAAAGATTATTT.

As for this clone: The germline and genes are mouse ones. The read finishes 1 residue shy of the CDR3 end, and the germline J gene is used to complete it. The rearrangement links TRBV2 to TRBJ1-2; no definite D call. Germline lookup yields CDR1 LGHNA and CDR2 YSYQKL. The CDR3 spans 14 residues. V was trimmed by 1 base and J by 1 base, leaving 7 bases between them. CDR3 DNA (partial): TGTGCCAGCAGCCAAGTCCAGAGAAACTCCGACTACACC. Translating gives CASSQVQRNSDYT. The entire CDR3 sequence reads CASSQVQRNSDYTF.

In the case of this clone: Gene names are mouse gene names. The CDR3 end is not reached by the read, which stops 1 residue before it; the germline J gene fills it in. The V call is TRBV13-1, the J call TRBJ1-4; tentative D call: TRBD1 (6 bases). Trimming stripped 5 bases from V and 0 bases from J, with 8 bases between. The CDR3 is 14 residues long. Germline CDR1 reads NSHNY; CDR2 reads SYGAGN. The sequenced CDR3 bases are TGTGCCAGCAGGGGGACAATTTCCAACGAAAGATTATTT. Protein sequence: CASRGTISNERLF. The CDR3 reads in full as CASRGTISNERLFF.

As concerns this clone: Gene names are the mouse ones. Coverage ceases 1 residue before the CDR3 finishes, and the germline J gene fills in the end. V gene TRBV17 combines with J gene TRBJ2-1; 9 nucleotides align to TRBD1. The CDR3 runs to 17 residues. V trimming: 2 bases; J trimming: 1 base; junction bases outside the gene matches: 6. CDR1 MNHDT and CDR2 YYDKIL come from the germline V gene. The sequenced CDR3 bases are TGTGCTAGCAGTAGAACTACCGGGACAGGGAACTATGCTGAGCAGTTC. Its translation is CASSRTTGTGNYAEQF. The full-length CDR3 reads as CASSRTTGTGNYAEQFF.

On this clone: The gene names here belong to mouse. The CDR3 extends 1 residue past the end of the read, so its final part is completed from the germline J gene. V and J are TRBV2 and TRBJ1-4, with unresolved D. The length of the CDR3 is 16 residues. The V gene lost 0 bases and the J gene lost 0 bases, with 8 bases spanning the gap. The germline V gene encodes CDR1 LGHNA and CDR2 YSYQKL. CDR3 protein: CASSQDSSLSNERLFF. The CDR3 DNA, read in part, is TGTGCCAGCAGCCAAGATTCCAGTCTTTCCAACGAAAGATTATTT.

Comments on this clone: Mouse names are used for the genes. The CDR3 end lies 1 residue beyond the end of the read and is filled in from the germline J gene. V and J are TRBV13-3 and TRBJ1-2, with D possibly matching TRBD1 (5 bases). The ends were cut back, 4 bases at V and 2 bases at J, with 6 bases in the middle. Germline lookup yields CDR1 NNHDY and CDR2 SYVADS. The CDR3 sequence is 12 residues long. The sequenced part of the CDR3 DNA is TGTGCCAGCAGTCAGGGTAACTCCGACTACACC. This sequence encodes CASSQGNSDYT. The full CDR3 reads CASSQGNSDYTF.

As to this clone: The germline and genes are mouse ones. The read falls 1 residue short of the CDR3 end, and the missing part is taken from the germline J gene. The V gene is TRBV4, the J gene TRBJ1-6; D uncertain. TRBJ1-6 is an ORF for which the function is uncertain. Looked up from germline, CDR1 is LGHDT and CDR2 is YNNKQL (reference sequence). Trimming removed 9 bases at V and 0 bases at J, with 6 bases between. This CDR3 is built from 13 residues. CDR3 protein: CARADSYNSPLYF. The covered CDR3 bases are TGTGCCAGGGCAGATTCCTATAATTCGCCCCTCTAC.

In the case of this clone: The germline and genes are mouse ones. The observed sequence ends 1 residue before the CDR3 terminus, with the missing tail filled in from the germline J gene. The rearrangement links TRBV13-2 to TRBJ1-1, with TRBD1 matching 7 bases. The CDR3 has 13 amino acids. Trimming removed 5 bases from V and 0 bases from J; junction bases left unmatched: 1. Germline V lookup: CDR1 NNHNN, CDR2 SYGAGS (reference sequence). The sequenced part of the CDR3 DNA is TGTGCCAGCGGCGGACAGGCAAACACAGAAGTCTTC. Translation: CASGGQANTEVF. The full CDR3 protein reads CASGGQANTEVFF.

As to this clone: Gene names are mouse gene names. The observed sequence ends 1 residue before the CDR3 terminus, with the missing tail filled in from the germline J gene. This chain uses TRBV19 with TRBJ2-1; no definite D call. Germline loops: CDR1 FNHDT, CDR2 SITEND (reference sequence). The CDR3 runs 12 residues. Deletions cut 4 bases from V and 6 bases from J, with 8 bases between. Incomplete CDR3 DNA: TGTGCCAGCAGTCCCAAGTTTGCTGAGCAGTTC. Protein: CASSPKFAEQF. The whole CDR3 reads CASSPKFAEQFF.

This clone was picked up a small number of times. Germline and genes: mouse. The CDR3 end lies 1 residue beyond the end of the read and is filled in from the germline J gene. This chain connects TRBV3 to TRBJ1-5; D ambiguous. The V and J ends lost 1 base and 0 bases respectively, with 7 bases between them. CDR3 length equals 15 residues. Germline loops: CDR1 SNHLY, CDR2 FYNGKV (reference sequence). CDR3 loop: CASSLEHFNNQAPLF. The DNA read from the CDR3 is TGTGCCAGCAGCTTAGAACACTTTAACAACCAGGCTCCGCTT.